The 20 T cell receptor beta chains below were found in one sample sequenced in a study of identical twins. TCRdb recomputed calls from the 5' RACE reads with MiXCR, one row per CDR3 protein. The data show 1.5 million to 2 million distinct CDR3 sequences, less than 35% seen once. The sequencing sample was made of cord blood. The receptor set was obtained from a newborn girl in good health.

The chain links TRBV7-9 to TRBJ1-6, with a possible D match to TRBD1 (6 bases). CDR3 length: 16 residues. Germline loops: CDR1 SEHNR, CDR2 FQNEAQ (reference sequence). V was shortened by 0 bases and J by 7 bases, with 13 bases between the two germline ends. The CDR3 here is CASSLAIAGGNSPLHF. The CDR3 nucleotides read TGTGCCAGCAGCTTAGCAATAGCGGGGGGCAATTCACCCCTCCACTTT.

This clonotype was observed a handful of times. The CDR3 here is CASSYPRLSSYEQYF. In DNA form, the CDR3 reads TGTGCCAGCAGTTACCCTCGCCTCAGCTCCTACGAGCAGTACTTC. The chain joins TRBV6-2 or TRBV6-3 to TRBJ2-7, with D unresolved. The CDR3 contains 15 residues. Germline loops: CDR1 MNHEY, CDR2 SVGEGT. With 2 bases removed from V and 0 bases from J, the gap between germline ends came to 11 bases.

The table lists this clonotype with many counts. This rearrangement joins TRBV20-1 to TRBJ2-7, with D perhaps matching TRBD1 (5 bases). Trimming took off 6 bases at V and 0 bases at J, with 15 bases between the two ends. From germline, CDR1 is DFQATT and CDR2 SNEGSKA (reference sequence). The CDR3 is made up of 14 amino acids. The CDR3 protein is CSAETDFNSYEQYF. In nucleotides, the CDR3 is TGCAGTGCCGAGACAGACTTTAACTCCTACGAGCAGTACTTC.

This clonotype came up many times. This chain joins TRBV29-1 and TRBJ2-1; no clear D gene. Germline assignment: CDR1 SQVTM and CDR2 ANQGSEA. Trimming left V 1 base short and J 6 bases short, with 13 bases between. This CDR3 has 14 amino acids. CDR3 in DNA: TGCAGCGTTGAAGGGGCAAGCTGGGGCAATGAGCAGTTCTTC. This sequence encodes CSVEGASWGNEQFF.

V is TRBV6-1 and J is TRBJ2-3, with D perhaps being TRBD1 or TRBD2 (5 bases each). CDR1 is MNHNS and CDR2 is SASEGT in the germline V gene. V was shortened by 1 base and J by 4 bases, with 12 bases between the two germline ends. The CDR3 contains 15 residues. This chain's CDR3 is CASSEVGVTSDTQYF. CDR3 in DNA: TGTGCCAGCAGTGAAGTGGGGGTTACCTCAGATACGCAGTATTTT.

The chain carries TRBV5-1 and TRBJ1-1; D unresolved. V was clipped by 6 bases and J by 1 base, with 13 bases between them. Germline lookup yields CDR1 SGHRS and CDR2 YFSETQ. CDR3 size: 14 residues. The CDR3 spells CASNPLDGNTEAFF. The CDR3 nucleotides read TGCGCCAGCAACCCCCTGGACGGGAACACTGAAGCTTTCTTT.

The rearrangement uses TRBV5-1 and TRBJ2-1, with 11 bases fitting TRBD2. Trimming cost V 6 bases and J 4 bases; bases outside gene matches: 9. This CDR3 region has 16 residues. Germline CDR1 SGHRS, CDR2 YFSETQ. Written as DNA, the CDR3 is TGCGCCAGCAACCTGCCGGGACTAGCGGTGTACAATGAGCAGTTCTTC. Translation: CASNLPGLAVYNEQFF.

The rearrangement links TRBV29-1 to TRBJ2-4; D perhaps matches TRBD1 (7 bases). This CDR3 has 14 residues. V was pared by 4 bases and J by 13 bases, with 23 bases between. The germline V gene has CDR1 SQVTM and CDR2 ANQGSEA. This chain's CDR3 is CSVVRGTAGNEQYF. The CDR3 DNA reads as TGCAGCGTTGTTCGGGGGACAGCAGGCAATGAGCAGTACTTC.

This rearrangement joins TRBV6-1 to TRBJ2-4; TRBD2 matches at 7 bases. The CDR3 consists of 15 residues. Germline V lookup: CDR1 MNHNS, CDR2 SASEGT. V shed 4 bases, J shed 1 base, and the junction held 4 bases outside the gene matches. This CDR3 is CASSAFGGAKNIQYF. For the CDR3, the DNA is TGTGCCAGCAGTGCTTTCGGGGGGGCCAAAAACATTCAGTACTTC.

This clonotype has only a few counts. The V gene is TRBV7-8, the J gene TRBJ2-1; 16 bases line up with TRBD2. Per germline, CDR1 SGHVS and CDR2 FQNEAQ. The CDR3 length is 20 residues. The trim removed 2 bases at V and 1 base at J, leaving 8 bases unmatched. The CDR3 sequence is CASSLTGLAGGPSSYNEQFF. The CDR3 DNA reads TGTGCCAGCAGCTTAACGGGACTAGCGGGGGGGCCCTCATCCTACAATGAGCAGTTCTTC.

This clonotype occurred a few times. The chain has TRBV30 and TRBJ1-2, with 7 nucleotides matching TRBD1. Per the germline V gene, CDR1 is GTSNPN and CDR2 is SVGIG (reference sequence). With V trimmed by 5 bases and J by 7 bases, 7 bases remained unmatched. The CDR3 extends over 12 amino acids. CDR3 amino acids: CAWESTGTGYTF. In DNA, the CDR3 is TGTGCCTGGGAGTCGACAGGGACTGGCTACACCTTC.

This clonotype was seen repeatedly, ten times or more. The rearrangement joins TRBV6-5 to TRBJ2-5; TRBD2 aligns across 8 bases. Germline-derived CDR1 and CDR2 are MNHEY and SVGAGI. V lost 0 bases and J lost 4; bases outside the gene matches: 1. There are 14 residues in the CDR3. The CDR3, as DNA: TGTGCCAGCAGTTACTCGAGCGGGAGAGAGACCCAGTACTTC. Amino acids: CASSYSSGRETQYF.

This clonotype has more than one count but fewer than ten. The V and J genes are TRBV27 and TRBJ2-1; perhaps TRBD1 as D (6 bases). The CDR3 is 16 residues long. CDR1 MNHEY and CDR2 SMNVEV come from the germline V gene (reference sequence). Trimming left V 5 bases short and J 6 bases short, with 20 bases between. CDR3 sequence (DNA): TGTGCCAGCAGTCTTTTCGGGACCTTACAGGGCAATGAGCAGTTCTTC. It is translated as CASSLFGTLQGNEQFF.

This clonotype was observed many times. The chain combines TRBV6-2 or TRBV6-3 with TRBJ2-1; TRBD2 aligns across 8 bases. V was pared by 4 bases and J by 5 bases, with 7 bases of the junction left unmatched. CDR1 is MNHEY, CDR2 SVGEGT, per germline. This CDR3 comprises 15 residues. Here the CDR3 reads CASSSLAGEDNEQFF. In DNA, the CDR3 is TGTGCCAGCAGTTCCCTAGCGGGTGAGGACAATGAGCAGTTCTTC.

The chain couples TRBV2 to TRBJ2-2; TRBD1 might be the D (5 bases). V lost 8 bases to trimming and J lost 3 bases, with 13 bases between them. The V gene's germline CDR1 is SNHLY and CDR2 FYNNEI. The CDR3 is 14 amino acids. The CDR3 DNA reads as TGTGCCAGCTCAGAGGACACCTACACCGGGGAGCTGTTTTTT. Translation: CASSEDTYTGELFF.

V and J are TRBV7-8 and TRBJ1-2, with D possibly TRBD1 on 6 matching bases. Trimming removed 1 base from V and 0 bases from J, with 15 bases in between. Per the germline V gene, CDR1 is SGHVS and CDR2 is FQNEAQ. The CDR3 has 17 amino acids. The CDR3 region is CASSLVRGRRPNYGYTF. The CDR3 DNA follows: TGTGCCAGCAGCTTAGTCCGGGGGCGCCGCCCTAACTATGGCTACACCTTC.

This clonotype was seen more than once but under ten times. The CDR3 spells CASSLVGVDLYGYTF. CDR3 DNA sequence: TGTGCCAGCAGCTTAGTAGGGGTGGACCTCTATGGCTACACCTTC. V and J are TRBV7-9 and TRBJ1-2; D might be TRBD1 (5 bases). This CDR3 is built from 15 residues. Deletions cut 1 base from V and 4 bases from J, with 13 bases between. Germline CDR1 and CDR2: SEHNR and FQNEAQ (reference sequence).

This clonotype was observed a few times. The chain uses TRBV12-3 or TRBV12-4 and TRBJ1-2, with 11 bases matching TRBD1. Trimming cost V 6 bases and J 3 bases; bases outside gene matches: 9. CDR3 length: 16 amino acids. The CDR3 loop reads CASRNRGQGADYGYTF. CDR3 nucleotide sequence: TGTGCCAGCAGGAACCGAGGACAGGGGGCAGACTATGGCTACACCTTC.

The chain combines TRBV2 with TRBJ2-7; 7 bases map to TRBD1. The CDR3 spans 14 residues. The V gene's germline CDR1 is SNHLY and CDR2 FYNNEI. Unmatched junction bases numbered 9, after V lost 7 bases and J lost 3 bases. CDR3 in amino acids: CASIRRDSGYEQYF. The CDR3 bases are TGTGCCAGCATCCGCCGGGACAGTGGCTACGAGCAGTACTTC.

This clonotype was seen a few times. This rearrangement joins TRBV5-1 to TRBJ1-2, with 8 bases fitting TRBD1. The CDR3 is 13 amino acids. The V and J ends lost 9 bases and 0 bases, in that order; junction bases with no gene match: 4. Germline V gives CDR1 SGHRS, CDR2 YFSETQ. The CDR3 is CATRTGSNYGYTF. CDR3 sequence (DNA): TGCGCCACCCGGACAGGGTCTAACTATGGCTACACCTTC.